These 27 T cell receptor beta chains were sequenced from one sample in a study of blood T cell repertoires in COVID-19 (dated by TCRdb to 2020 to 2021). Receptors were amplified or captured by the immunoSEQ multiplex PCR assay. The table comes from immuneACCESS by way of TCRdb, which keeps in-frame sequences with V and J called. Part of the clones is missing from these tables; in studies checked, under half for an unresolved V gene and the rest for unknown reasons. This sample lists 100,000 to 150,000 clones; around nine tenths were detected once. The top ten clones comprise less than 20% of the sample. The sample was peripheral blood. The receptor set was obtained from a man over 45 with active or convalescent COVID-19.

The V gene is TRBV6-5, the J gene TRBJ2-2, with 9 bases aligning to TRBD2. This CDR3 has 14 residues. J was trimmed by 7 bases and V by 4 bases; bases with no gene match: 4. The germline V gene encodes CDR1 MNHEY and CDR2 SVGAGI. CDR3 sequence: CASSSAGGVGELFF. CDR3 DNA: TGTGCCAGCAGTTCGGCGGGAGGGGTCGGGGAGCTGTTTTTT.

The J gene is TRBJ2-6, the V gene TRBV4-1, with D uncertain. CDR3 length: 17 amino acids. V was cut by 3 bases and J by 0 bases, with 12 bases left in between. CDR1 MGHRA and CDR2 YSYEKL come from the germline V gene. CDR3 sequence (DNA): TGCGCCAGCAGCCACGTCCGTGGTAGCTCTGGGGCCAACGTCCTGACTTTC. Residues: CASSHVRGSSGANVLTF.

The chain links TRBV5-4 to TRBJ2-7; 10 positions agree with TRBD2. With 4 bases clipped from V and 4 bases from J, the junction kept 5 bases outside the gene matches. There are 14 residues in the CDR3. Per germline, CDR1 SGHNT and CDR2 YYREEE (reference sequence). The CDR3 DNA is TGTGCCAGCAGCCTGAAGCGGGAGGGATACGAGCAGTACTTC. Protein product: CASSLKREGYEQYF.

J is TRBJ2-7 and V is TRBV29-1; 10 nucleotides align to TRBD1. This CDR3 comprises 13 residues. Trimming at V came to 7 bases and at J to 5 bases, leaving 8 bases not matched to a gene. Germline values: CDR1 SQVTM, CDR2 ANQGSEA. Written as DNA, the CDR3 is TGCAGCGGTCAGAGACAGGGGGCAAACGAGCAGTACTTC. Protein: CSGQRQGANEQYF.

V is TRBV7-9 and J is TRBJ1-4, with TRBD1 as a possible D gene (6 bases). V lost 1 base and J lost 5, with 11 bases in between. The V gene's germline CDR1 is SEHNR and CDR2 FQNEAQ (reference sequence). The length of the CDR3 is 15 residues. The CDR3 region has the DNA TGTGCCAGCAGCTTAGAAACAGGGTTGAATGAAAAACTGTTTTTT. It is translated as CASSLETGLNEKLFF.

The chain employs TRBV5-1 and TRBJ2-1, with 15 positions matching TRBD2. CDR3 length equals 18 residues. V dropped 1 base and J dropped 8; count of bases not matched to a gene: 10. From germline, CDR1 is SGHRS and CDR2 YFSETQ. The CDR3 here is CASSLYGTSGGTRDEQFF. For the CDR3, the DNA is TGCGCCAGCAGCTTGTACGGGACTAGCGGGGGGACCAGGGATGAGCAGTTCTTC. Supplemented by reference TRBV5-1 and TRBJ2-1, the full variable domain reads KAGVTQTPRYLIKTRGQQVTLSCSPISGHRSVSWYQQTPGQGLQFLFEYFSETQRNKGNFPGRFSGRQFSNSRSEMNVSTLELGDSALYLCASSLYGTSGGTRDEQFFGPGTRLTVL.

The chain carries TRBV4-1 and TRBJ1-5; D is possibly TRBD1 (5 bases). Germline V gene lookup returns CDR1 MGHRA and CDR2 YSYEKL. The CDR3 has 16 amino acids. The V end was cut by 2 bases, the J end by 3 bases, with 14 bases between. The CDR3 sequence is CASSQRPDTFNQPQHF. In DNA, the CDR3 is TGCGCCAGCAGCCAAAGACCGGACACCTTCAATCAGCCCCAGCATTTT.

The CDR3 region is CASSVRGDYGYTF. Written as DNA, the CDR3 is TGTGCCAGCAGCGTCCGGGGGGACTATGGCTACACCTTC. The J gene is TRBJ1-2, the V gene TRBV9, with D perhaps matching TRBD1 (5 bases). Between the trimmed V and J ends, which lost 2 bases and 3 bases, there was a span of 8 bases. CDR3 length equals 13 residues. Germline values: CDR1 SGDLS, CDR2 YYNGEE.

This clone was detected a few times. V usage is TRBV7-6 and J usage is TRBJ2-1, with 12 bases lining up with TRBD1. V was pared by 4 bases and J by 12 bases, with 10 bases of the junction left unmatched. The germline V gene encodes CDR1 SGHVS and CDR2 FNYEAQ. The CDR3 runs to 15 residues. DNA of the CDR3: TGTGCCAGCAGCTATACCGGGACAGGGGGCAGTGGGCAGTTCTTC. It translates to CASSYTGTGGSGQFF.

This clone was observed a single time. This chain connects TRBV4-3 to TRBJ1-2, with 8 bases matching TRBD1. Germline V CDR1 and CDR2: LGHNA, YSLEER. The ends lost 0 bases at V and 1 base at J; junction bases unmatched: 4. This CDR3 has 16 residues. In DNA, the CDR3 is TGCGCCAGCAGCCAAGAACAGGGGGGAGGTAACTATGGCTACACCTTC. It encodes CASSQEQGGGNYGYTF.

This sequence joins TRBV3-1 (or the pseudogene TRBV3-2) and TRBJ1-1; D may be TRBD1 (6 bases). V gave up 4 bases and J gave up 5 bases, with 20 bases separating them. This CDR3 region has 16 residues. CDR1 is LGHDT, CDR2 YNNKEL, per germline (reference sequence). As DNA, the CDR3 is TGTGCCAGCAGCCGCTTGGGAGCGGGGGGCTTGACTGAAGCTTTCTTT. Translated: CASSRLGAGGLTEAFF.

This chain uses TRBV4-1 with TRBJ2-1; 7 nucleotides line up with TRBD2. Germline V gene data show CDR1 as MGHRA and CDR2 as YSYEKL. The CDR3 spans 19 residues. Trimming removed 2 bases from V and 8 bases from J; junction bases left unmatched: 21. CDR3 bases: TGCGCCAGCAGCCAACAAATCGTAGCGGGCCACATAGGGGAGGATGAGCAGTTCTTC. This translates into CASSQQIVAGHIGEDEQFF.

The gene calls are TRBV5-1 and TRBJ2-7; TRBD2 agrees at 10 bases. The CDR3 covers 15 residues. CDR1 and CDR2 from the germline V gene are SGHRS and YFSETQ. The ends lost 6 bases at V and 3 bases at J; junction bases unmatched: 9. CDR3 bases: TGCGCCAGCAAACCCCTAGCGGGAGACGTCTACGAGCAGTACTTC. Amino acid sequence: CASKPLAGDVYEQYF.

This sequence joins TRBV27 and TRBJ1-4, with 12 bases lining up with TRBD1. This CDR3 comprises 17 residues. With 7 bases clipped from V and 7 bases from J, the junction kept 13 bases outside the gene matches. Looked up from germline, CDR1 is MNHEY and CDR2 is SMNVEV (reference sequence). The CDR3 DNA reads TGTGCCAGCAACTCGGGGGACAGGGGGCGATGGGTTGAAAAACTGTTTTTT. It specifies CASNSGDRGRWVEKLFF.

In this sample, this clone turned up once. The V and J genes are TRBV15 and TRBJ1-2; D is unclear. The ends were cut back, 0 bases at V and 5 bases at J, with 7 bases in the middle. Germline CDR1 is LNHNV and CDR2 is YYDKDF (reference sequence). The CDR3 has 13 residues. CDR3 coding DNA: TGTGCCACCAGCAGAGATGGCTTATATGGCTACACCTTC. Translation: CATSRDGLYGYTF.

The V call is TRBV5-4, the J call TRBJ2-6; the D is unclear. The V and J ends lost 0 bases and 3 bases respectively, with 19 bases between them. Germline V gives CDR1 SGHNT, CDR2 YYREEE (reference sequence). This CDR3 region has 19 residues. Here the CDR3 reads CASSLGLLPVESGANVLTF. For the CDR3, the DNA is TGTGCCAGCAGCTTGGGTCTCCTCCCCGTAGAAAGTGGGGCCAACGTCCTGACTTTC.

As DNA, the CDR3 is TGTGCCATCAGTGAGTCTGCCGCGGTAGCGGGAAACGAGCAGTACTTC. Translating it yields CAISESAAVAGNEQYF. This chain links TRBV10-3 with TRBJ2-7; 8 nucleotides align to TRBD2. The CDR3 has 16 amino acids. The V and J ends lost 0 bases and 5 bases, in that order; junction bases with no gene match: 9. CDR1 and CDR2 from the germline V gene are ENHRY and SYGVKD.

The V call is TRBV14, the J call TRBJ2-7; TRBD2 agrees at 9 bases. CDR1 and CDR2 (germline): SGHDN, FVKESK. The CDR3 totals 16 residues. J gave up 2 bases and V 5 bases, and 10 bases lay outside the gene matches. This CDR3 reads CASSGESGGLAYEQYF. As DNA, the CDR3 is TGTGCCAGCAGCGGAGAAAGCGGGGGGTTAGCCTACGAGCAGTACTTC.

The genes are TRBV19 and TRBJ2-1; TRBD2 is a possible D gene (6 bases). Germline-derived CDR1 and CDR2 are LNHDA and SQIVND (reference sequence). The CDR3 has 13 residues. V was clipped by 2 bases and J by 7 bases, with 9 bases between them. This CDR3 is CASSITGGNEQFF. The CDR3 nucleotides read TGTGCCAGTAGTATAACTGGGGGGAATGAGCAGTTCTTC.

The chain joins TRBV30 to TRBJ1-2, with TRBD1 matching 8 bases. V gave up 0 bases and J gave up 1 base; unmatched junction bases: 4. The CDR3 runs to 15 residues. CDR1 and CDR2 (germline): GTSNPN, SVGIG (reference sequence). The CDR3 protein is CAWSVTGVLNYGYTF. The DNA for the CDR3 is TGTGCCTGGAGTGTGACAGGGGTCCTTAACTATGGCTACACCTTC.

The CDR3 loop reads CASSGGGKAPDTQYF. CDR3 DNA sequence: TGTGCCAGCAGTGGGGGCGGGAAGGCCCCAGATACGCAGTATTTT. The genes are TRBV2 and TRBJ2-3; maybe TRBD2 (6 bases). Deletions cut 4 bases from V and 4 bases from J, with 15 bases between. The germline V gene encodes CDR1 SNHLY and CDR2 FYNNEI. The CDR3 runs to 15 residues.

The chain carries TRBV5-1 and TRBJ1-5, with 11 bases lining up with TRBD1. The CDR3 runs 15 residues. The V and J ends lost 1 base and 7 bases, in that order; junction bases with no gene match: 4. Germline lookup yields CDR1 SGHRS and CDR2 YFSETQ. CDR3 sequence reads: CASSLRTGGDQPQHF. In DNA, the CDR3 is TGCGCCAGCAGCTTGAGGACAGGGGGCGACCAGCCCCAGCATTTT. The whole variable domain, remainder taken from reference TRBV5-1 and TRBJ1-5, is KAGVTQTPRYLIKTRGQQVTLSCSPISGHRSVSWYQQTPGQGLQFLFEYFSETQRNKGNFPGRFSGRQFSNSRSEMNVSTLELGDSALYLCASSLRTGGDQPQHFGDGTRLSIL.

This clone was observed once. The J gene is TRBJ1-5, the V gene TRBV28; D may be TRBD1 (5 bases). The germline CDR1 and CDR2 sequences are MDHEN and SYDVKM. V lost 6 bases and J lost 0, with 27 bases in between. The CDR3 runs 20 residues. The CDR3: CASSTLTGLGIRGSNQPQHF. CDR3 bases: TGTGCCAGCAGCACGCTAACGGGACTAGGAATTCGGGGTAGCAATCAGCCCCAGCATTTT.

The chain couples TRBV18 to TRBJ2-7; 7 nucleotides agree with TRBD1. J was trimmed by 1 base and V by 3 bases; bases with no gene match: 6. The CDR3 loop spans 15 amino acids. Germline values: CDR1 KGHSH, CDR2 LQKENI. The CDR3: CASSPGQATSYEQYF. The CDR3, as DNA: TGTGCCAGCTCACCTGGACAGGCCACTTCCTACGAGCAGTACTTC.

This chain uses TRBV5-4 with TRBJ2-1; 9 positions agree with TRBD2. The CDR3 runs 16 residues. Losses at the gene ends were 0 bases for V and 2 bases for J; bases not matched to a gene: 3. Germline values: CDR1 SGHNT, CDR2 YYREEE (reference sequence). CDR3 amino acids: CASSLEAGGTYNEQFF. In DNA, the CDR3 is TGTGCCAGCAGCTTGGAAGCGGGGGGTACCTACAATGAGCAGTTCTTC.

The rearrangement uses TRBV6-5 and TRBJ1-2; a weak D match, TRBD1 (5 bases). Germline-derived CDR1 and CDR2 are MNHEY and SVGAGI. V lost 4 bases, J lost 1 base, and 7 bases lay in between. CDR3 length: 13 residues. Here the CDR3 reads CASSFRDNYGYTF. In DNA, the CDR3 is TGTGCCAGCAGTTTCAGGGATAACTATGGCTACACCTTC.

The chain couples TRBV2 to TRBJ2-1; 7 nucleotides align to TRBD1. Trimming removed 5 bases from V and 8 bases from J; junction bases left unmatched: 9. The germline CDR1 and CDR2 sequences are SNHLY and FYNNEI. This CDR3 has 14 residues. The CDR3 nucleotides are TGTGCCAGCAGTTCCCGACAGGGCTCCGATGAGCAGTTCTTC. Protein product: CASSSRQGSDEQFF.